The clone carrying this T cell receptor beta chain was seen only a few times. What it binds is not known. The data were taken from a study of early T cells in non-severe SARS-CoV-2 infection. As for the study in general: Sequencing input comprised bulk RNA from unsorted whole blood; chain pairing was not available.

In the library, individual cDNA molecules carried attached unique molecular identifiers. TCRdb reanalysed the 5' RACE reads using MiXCR and keeps one entry per CDR3 protein. The table shows approximately 70,000 distinct CDR3 sequences, with approximately 13% occurring only once. Study-wide results and limits: The matching step, a VDJdb search, favored anti-spike CD8 responses and missed private and CD4 specificities.

This CDR3 has 13 residues. Germline lookup yields CDR1 SGHDN and CDR2 FVKESK. With 1 base removed from V and 7 bases from J, the gap between germline ends came to 11 bases. Sequenced material: whole blood. The receptor comes from an adult who was a healthcare worker with PCR-confirmed SARS-CoV-2 infection or an uninfected control (not recorded which). V usage is TRBV14 and J usage is TRBJ2-7; the D call may be TRBD1 or TRBD2 (5 bases each). CDR3 sequence reads: CASSQAGPGEQYF. As DNA, the CDR3 is TGTGCCAGCAGCCAAGCGGGACCCGGGGAGCAGTACTTC.